A single T cell receptor (beta chain) is shown here with its context. This clone turned up a few times. The clone's antigen remains unknown. Qualities for individual bases were not recorded, and no much larger clone is one base off. The cohort consisted of 600 to 750 healthy bone marrow donors. All cohort members were sampled while nominally healthy, although unrecorded immune exposures were likely present. The donor was CMV seropositive and belonged to the group of about 290 seropositive cohort members. Every donor gave a peripheral blood sample, and the peripheral blood mononuclear cells from that sample were used for TCR beta sequencing. Genomic DNA was extracted from the blood cell samples with the Qiagen DNeasy Blood Extraction Kit. From the cysteine up to the phenylalanine, the CDR3 has a length of 13 residues. Only the CDR3 portion is preserved as DNA: 39 bases, with reading frame beginning at the first base. From a lookup of the germline V gene, CDR1 and CDR2 are SNHLY and FYNNEI. V is reduced by 7 bases and J by 6 bases, leaving a spacing of 12 bases between them.

The library was obtained by the immunoSEQ multiplex PCR assay. For the multiplex PCR, a mixture combining 60 forward primers for TCR Vbeta segments and 13 reverse primers for TCR Jbeta segments was used. The CDR3 region of rearranged TCR beta genes was amplified from genomic DNA by a multiplex PCR assay. The amplified TCR beta libraries were sequenced on the Illumina HiSeq System as 87-base-pair reads. The study's processing was this. Across the roughly 670 repertoires, a later analysis counted roughly 84 million unique TCR beta chains, roughly 11 million of which were shared by at least two donors. Raw reads were error-corrected and collapsed into unique sequences by a nearest-neighbor algorithm in which closely related sequences were merged to remove PCR and sequencing errors. V, D and J gene segments were assigned by aligning CDR3 sequences to IMGT reference sequences. For a sequence to be retained, a match of at least six nucleotides was required to both a V gene segment and a J gene segment. A rearrangement was called productive if the CDR3 had no stop codons and remained in frame with V and J, and every other rearrangement was called non-productive. CDR3 was defined by IMGT convention, running from the second conserved V-encoded cysteine to the conserved J-encoded phenylalanine. Sequences without an unambiguous match to a single V gene segment were excluded from the earlier analysis of 450 to 650 of the donors. An earlier analysis of a few hundred of the donors called V segments functional above 56.7% productive rearrangements and segregating when the between-donor standard deviation exceeded 5%. A statistical classification framework was built to diagnose cytomegalovirus status from the catalog of TCR beta chain sequences. A later analysis assigned V and J genes by comparing TCR nucleotide sequences with IMGT/GENE-DB human TR gene sequences. The TCRdist pipeline was used in a later analysis to assign CDR3 sequences and most-parsimonious VDJ recombination scenarios. A later analysis defined each TCR beta chain by its CDR3 amino acid sequence plus V-gene family, and excluded reads lacking a unique V-gene family. In a later analysis, approximately 640 highly shared, low-generation-probability nucleotide sequences were removed to address suspected cross-contamination and a sequencing artifact. In a later analysis, a clonal expansion index for each public chain was calculated from normalized within-repertoire ranks of inferred template counts. Generation probabilities in a later analysis came from a VDJ recombination model fitted to out-of-frame rearrangements, and those results were checked against IGoR. In a later analysis, hypergeometric tests were used to score TCR-TCR, TCR-HLA and TCR-CMV co-occurrence, with a repertoire-size bias correction applied to TCR pairs. In a later analysis, false discovery rates were estimated by permuting HLA or CMV assignments 20 times. A later analysis grouped co-occurring TCRs with DBSCAN, adding TCRdist sequence similarity when clustering within HLA-allele-positive subsets. Repertoires with fewer than 30,000 or more than 120,000 public chains were left out of co-occurrence clustering, as were about 5 repertoires with anomalous nucleotide sharing. TCRdb limited this immuneACCESS table to in-frame rearrangements with V and J called. A share of clones is missing; checked studies link under half to unresolved V genes, and the rest is unexplained. From that table come the V and J calls and clone size; the DNA was used to work out D and trimming. Within this sample are 150,000 to 200,000 clones, with approximately 82% of them counted one time only. 7% to 9% of the sample belongs to the ten largest clones.

This entry belongs to a study of cytomegalovirus exposure and HLA in healthy donors listed by TCRdb under 2017. Regarding the study in general: An earlier analysis of 587 of the donors reported approximately 300 Gb of sequence data and more than 90 million unique TCR beta sequences from 150 million to 200 million T cells. Approximately 330 gigabases of sequencing data and around 80 million unique TCR sequences made up an early release that covered approximately 700 HLA-typed donors. In an earlier analysis of 587 of the donors, high-throughput TCR beta sequencing was used to judge whether each TCR beta V gene segment behaved as functional or pseudogenic. All discovery cohort repertoires had been generated using a single sequencing platform. A later genetic analysis used genome-wide SNP genotypes for about 55% of the 666 donors, treating that subset as a discovery cohort. Typing coverage varied by locus: roughly 620-630 donors for A, B, C, DRB1 and DQB1; roughly 500 for DQA1; more than 600 for DPA1; approximately 450 for DPB1. Donor age, sex, ethnicity and CMV serostatus were compiled alongside the repertoire data. Among about 400 genotyped donors of the cohort, an average of roughly 230,000 unique TCR beta nucleotide sequences was sequenced per donor, of which roughly 17% were non-productive. The later analysis used no new phenotypic data to find candidate immune exposures, relying instead on TCR beta sequences and their occurrence across donors. Because of strong linkage in the cohort, roughly five DR-DQ haplotypes were treated as single units for association and clustering. HLA typing covered class I and class II loci at four-digit resolution. A later analysis re-analyzed previously published TCR beta repertoires from hundreds of donors and added high-resolution HLA genotyping to study TCR occurrence patterns. The study used immunosequencing to profile the T cell repertoires of about 670 subjects and linked those repertoires to cytomegalovirus serostatus. High-throughput TCR immunosequencing, statistical association of individual TCRs with disease status, and machine learning were combined to predict cytomegalovirus infection status. Among the approximately 400 genotyped donors, around 81% belonged to the genetic ancestry cluster associated with self-reported Caucasian donors. Besides the first cohort of hundreds of subjects, a separate validation cohort made up of roughly 120 different subjects was used. The aim of the study was to test whether cataloging public T cell receptors could identify signatures of past pathogen exposure.

The study at large found these results: Compared with equally common non-associated chains, HLA-associated TCR beta chains in a later analysis were more clonally expanded and had lower generation probabilities. When HLA alleles, especially DR and DQ, strongly co-occurred, TCR associations were difficult to assign to individual alleles. Because counts were too low, roughly 17 rarely observed V segments, including chromosome 9 orphons, were left out of the earlier analysis of 500 to 650 of the donors. An association between a missense DCLRE1C variant and V-gene and J-gene trimming of TCR beta chains was found in a later genetic analysis and replicated in an independent cohort. Broadly in line with IMGT annotations, most TCR beta V segments showed up in productive rearrangements about 90% or about 30% of the time in an earlier analysis of 587 of the donors. Because HLA typing was missing for some donors at each locus, association tests included only the typed subset. This cohort had only TCR beta chains sequenced, and the lack of alpha or paired-chain data limited which features could be detected. In the study, approximately 160 TCR beta chains were listed as associated with cytomegalovirus. In vitro tests confirmed that three of the cytomegalovirus-associated TCR beta chains recognize cytomegalovirus antigens. In a later analysis, several top co-occurrence clusters were reported to appear linked to parvovirus B19, influenza, CMV and Epstein-Barr virus. The classifier was reported to diagnose cytomegalovirus status with high specificity and sensitivity in both the original and validation cohorts. Most CMV-associated TCR beta chains appeared to be HLA-restricted in a later analysis, and the HLA associations seemed to be driven largely by CMV exposure. The authors suggested that the approach could potentially be generalized to other disease states and immunological phenotypes. According to a later genetic analysis, donors in an Asian-associated ancestry cluster had fewer N-insertions in productive TCRs than the approximately 610-donor mean. The only immune exposure information available for the cohort was CMV serostatus. Linkage disequilibrium might explain the correlated functional status among segregating V segments, but an unknown experimental factor could not be excluded. Because the 87-base-pair reads could not distinguish some IMGT-functional V segments, including TRBV6-2 and TRBV6-3, those segments were excluded. A further reported finding was that TCR beta sequences accurately predicted the HLA-A and HLA-B alleles for most subjects in the first cohort. The sequencing pipeline was judged likely to have produced a cluster of highly shared sequence variants as a technical artifact. In a later analysis, TCR association rates were found to vary across HLA loci, with the most associated TCRs seen for DRB1 alleles and the fewest for HLA-C alleles. In a later analysis, around 17,000 TCR beta sequences were associated with specific HLA alleles at a false discovery rate of 0.05. Sequencing depth was assumed to be roughly uniform across donors in the presence/absence analyses, though that assumption may not hold. Across donors, most TCR sequences were observed very rarely, whereas some public TCRs were present in many individuals.

The chain is assembled from TRBV2 and TRBJ1-4; the best D guess is TRBD1, with 5 bases matching. Sequencing was performed on PBMCs. The source of this sequence is a male donor in good health and CMV-seropositive. The CDR3 amino acid sequence is: CASTQGRHEKLFF. The DNA is TGTGCCAGCACGCAGGGAAGACATGAAAAACTGTTTTTT.